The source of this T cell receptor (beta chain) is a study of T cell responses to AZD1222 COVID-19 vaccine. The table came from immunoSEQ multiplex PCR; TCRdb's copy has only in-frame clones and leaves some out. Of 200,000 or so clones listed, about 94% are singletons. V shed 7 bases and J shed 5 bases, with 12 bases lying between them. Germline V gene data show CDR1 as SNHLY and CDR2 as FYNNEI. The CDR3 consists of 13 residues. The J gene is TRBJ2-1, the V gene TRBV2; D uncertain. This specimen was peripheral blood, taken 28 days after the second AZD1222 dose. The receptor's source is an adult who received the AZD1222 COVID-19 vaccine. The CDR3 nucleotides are TGTGCCAGCAAACTATCTATAAACAATGAGCAGTTCTTC. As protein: CASKLSINNEQFF. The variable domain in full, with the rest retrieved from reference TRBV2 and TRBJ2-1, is EPEVTQTPSHQVTQMGQEVILRCVPISNHLYFYWYRQILGQKVEFLVSFYNNEISEKSEIFDDQFSVERPDGSNFTLKIRSTKLEDSAMYFCASKLSINNEQFFGPGTRLTVL.